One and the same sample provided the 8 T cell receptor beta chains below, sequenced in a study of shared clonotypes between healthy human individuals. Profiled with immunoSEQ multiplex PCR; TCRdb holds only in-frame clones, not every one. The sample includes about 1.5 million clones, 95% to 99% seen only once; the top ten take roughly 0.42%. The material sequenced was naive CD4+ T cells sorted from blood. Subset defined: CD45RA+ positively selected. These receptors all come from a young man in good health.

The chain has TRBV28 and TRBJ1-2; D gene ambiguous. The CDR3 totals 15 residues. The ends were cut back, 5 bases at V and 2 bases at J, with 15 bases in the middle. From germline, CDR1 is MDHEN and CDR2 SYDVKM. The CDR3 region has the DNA TGTGCCAGCAGTCCACCATGGGCAATCAACTATGGCTACACCTTC. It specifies CASSPPWAINYGYTF.

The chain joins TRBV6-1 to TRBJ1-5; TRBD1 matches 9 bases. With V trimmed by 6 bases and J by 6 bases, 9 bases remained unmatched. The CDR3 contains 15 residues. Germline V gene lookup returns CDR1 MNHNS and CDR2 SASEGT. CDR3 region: CASRRSGQGSQPQHF. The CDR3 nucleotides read TGTGCCAGCAGAAGGTCGGGACAGGGTAGTCAGCCCCAGCATTTT.

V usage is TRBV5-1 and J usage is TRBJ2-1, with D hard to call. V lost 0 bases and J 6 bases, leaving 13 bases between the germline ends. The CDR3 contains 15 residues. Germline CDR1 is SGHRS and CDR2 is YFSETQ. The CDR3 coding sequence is TGCGCCAGCAGCTTGGGTAGTCCCCGGAGCAATGAGCAGTTCTTC. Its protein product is CASSLGSPRSNEQFF.

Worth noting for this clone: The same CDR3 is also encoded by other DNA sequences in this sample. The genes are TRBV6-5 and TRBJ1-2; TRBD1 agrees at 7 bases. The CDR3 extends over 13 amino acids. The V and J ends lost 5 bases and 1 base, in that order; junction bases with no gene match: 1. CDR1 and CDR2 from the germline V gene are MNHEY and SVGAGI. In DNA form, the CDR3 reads TGTGCCAGCAGTCGACAGGGTAACTATGGCTACACCTTC. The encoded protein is CASSRQGNYGYTF.

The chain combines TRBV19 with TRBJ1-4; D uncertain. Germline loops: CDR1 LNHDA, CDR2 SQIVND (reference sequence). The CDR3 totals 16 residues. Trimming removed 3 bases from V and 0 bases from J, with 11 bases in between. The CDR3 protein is CASSIIGSSTNEKLFF. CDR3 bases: TGTGCCAGTAGTATCATTGGCAGCTCAACTAATGAAAAACTGTTTTTT.

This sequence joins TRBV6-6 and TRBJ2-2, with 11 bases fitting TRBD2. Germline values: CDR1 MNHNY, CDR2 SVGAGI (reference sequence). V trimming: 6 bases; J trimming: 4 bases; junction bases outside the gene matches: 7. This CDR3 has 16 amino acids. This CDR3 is CASSTTSGGPTGELFF. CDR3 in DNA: TGTGCCAGCAGCACTACTAGCGGGGGACCCACCGGGGAGCTGTTTTTT.

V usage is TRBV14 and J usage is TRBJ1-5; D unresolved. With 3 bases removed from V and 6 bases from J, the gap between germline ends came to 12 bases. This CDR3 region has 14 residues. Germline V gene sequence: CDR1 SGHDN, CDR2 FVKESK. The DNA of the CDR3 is TGTGCCAGCAGCCAGAGTGGGTTGGGTCAGCCCCAGCATTTT. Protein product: CASSQSGLGQPQHF.

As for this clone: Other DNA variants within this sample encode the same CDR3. The CDR3 sequence is CASSQTSGAYNEQFF. CDR3 nucleotide sequence: TGCGCCAGCAGCCAAACTAGCGGGGCGTACAATGAGCAGTTCTTC. The J gene is TRBJ2-1, the V gene TRBV5-1; 10 nucleotides agree with TRBD2. V lost 4 bases, J lost 4 bases, and 5 bases stayed unmatched. The CDR3 loop spans 15 amino acids. Germline CDR1 is SGHRS and CDR2 is YFSETQ.